This TCR beta chain is drawn from a study of T cell repertoires in cytomegalovirus infection. Whole-study context: Public TCR beta signatures indicated both CMV infection and matching HLA type. Whole-study findings and limits: The ex vivo response was dominated by HLA-C-restricted CMV-specific TCR beta clonotypes. Cumulative frequency (of public TCR beta family members) identified carriers of CMV plus the relevant HLA.

Per germline, CDR1 MNHNS and CDR2 SASEGT. V shed 11 bases and J shed 0 bases, with 13 bases lying between them. The CDR3 consists of 13 residues. TCRdb processed the reads anew with MiXCR; each CDR3 protein has one entry. The sample yields hundreds of thousands of distinct CDR3 sequences, roughly 9.3% seen once. The table lists this clonotype with many counts. Its antigen remains unknown. The rearrangement links TRBV6-1 to TRBJ2-5; unclear D gene. The clonotype originates from a human donor in good health (CMV status not recorded). Some clones in this sample may be carry-over from other donors' samples. Material: PBMCs. CDR3 DNA sequence: TGTGCCTCCGGTGGGCCGAACCAAGAGACCCAGTACTTC. Its translation is CASGGPNQETQYF.